The 21 T cell receptor beta chains below all came from one sample that was sequenced in a study of siplizumab effects on memory and regulatory T cells. The data were produced by immunoSEQ multiplex PCR, yet TCRdb's version contains in-frame clones alone and is incomplete. The sample yields roughly 100,000 clones, 80% to 95% seen once. The sequencing input was non-Treg CD4+ T cells sorted from blood. Source of these receptors: a human donor in good health.

Notes on this clone: Sequence at one end of the junction differs from germline and may be a read error. The chain links TRBV7-7 to TRBJ1-5, with TRBD1 as a possible D gene (5 bases). This CDR3 spans 15 amino acids. Germline values: CDR1 SSHAT, CDR2 FNYEAQ (reference sequence). The CDR3 spells CASSWGSLAGQPQHF. In nucleotides, the CDR3 is TGTGCTAGCAGCTGGGGCAGCTTGGCGGGTCAGCCCCAGCATTTT.

This clone occurred once. The CDR3 DNA sequence: TGTGCCAGCAGCTTGAACGGACTAGCGGGGACCGGGGAGCTGTTTTTT. Its protein product is CASSLNGLAGTGELFF. The chain recombines TRBV7-2 with TRBJ2-2, with 12 positions matching TRBD2. J was trimmed by 5 bases and V by 3 bases; bases with no gene match: 4. Germline lookup yields CDR1 SGHTA and CDR2 FQGNSA. This CDR3 has 16 amino acids.

The chain recombines TRBV29-1 with TRBJ1-2; 9 nucleotides agree with TRBD1. Trimming at V came to 6 bases and at J to 3 bases, leaving 5 bases not matched to a gene. From germline, CDR1 is SQVTM and CDR2 ANQGSEA. The CDR3 runs 13 residues. The CDR3 sequence is CSVRQGGDYGYTF. The CDR3 region has the DNA TGCAGCGTGCGACAGGGGGGGGACTATGGCTACACCTTC.

As concerns this clone: Other nucleotide sequences from this sample produce the same CDR3. V usage is TRBV18 and J usage is TRBJ1-4; possible D gene TRBD1, 5 bases. Looked up from germline, CDR1 is KGHSH and CDR2 is LQKENI. The CDR3 has 13 residues. V was cut by 3 bases and J by 3 bases, with 5 bases left in between. CDR3 nucleotide sequence: TGTGCCAGCTCACCGGGGCCTAATGAAAAACTGTTTTTT. Translated, it gives CASSPGPNEKLFF.

This CDR3 reads CASSLAGLVYNEQFF. The CDR3 nucleotides read TGTGCCAGCAGCTTAGCGGGACTTGTCTACAATGAGCAGTTCTTC. This chain uses TRBV11-1 with TRBJ2-1, with D possibly TRBD2 on 6 matching bases. CDR1 is SGHAT and CDR2 is FQDESV in the germline V gene (reference sequence). Trimming took 0 bases from V and 3 from J, leaving 9 bases between them. This CDR3 contains 15 residues.

The V call is TRBV9, the J call TRBJ1-1, with no clear D. CDR1 and CDR2 from the germline V gene are SGDLS and YYNGEE. Trimming cost V 4 bases and J 7 bases, with 20 bases left between them. This CDR3 comprises 15 residues. DNA of the CDR3: TGTGCCAGCAGCTCTAGGAGAGGAGGGTCAGATGAAGCTTTCTTT. It encodes CASSSRRGGSDEAFF.

The CDR3 DNA sequence: TGTGCCAGCAGTTTGGGACTAGTTGGTGAGCAGTTCTTC. Translation gives CASSLGLVGEQFF. The V gene is TRBV27, the J gene TRBJ2-1; TRBD2 aligns across 8 bases. Germline V lookup: CDR1 MNHEY, CDR2 SMNVEV (reference sequence). V was pared by 3 bases and J by 9 bases, with 4 bases of the junction left unmatched. CDR3 length equals 13 residues.

CDR3 in amino acids: CASHRASITGELFF. CDR3 DNA: TGTGCCAGCCACCGGGCTAGCATCACCGGGGAGCTGTTTTTT. J is TRBJ2-2 and V is TRBV2, with D perhaps TRBD2 (5 bases). The CDR3 has 14 amino acids. Germline CDR1 is SNHLY and CDR2 is FYNNEI. Trimming took off 8 bases at V and 4 bases at J, with 14 bases between the two ends.

The rearrangement links TRBV15 to TRBJ2-7; TRBD2 is a possible D gene (6 bases). Trimming removed 5 bases at V and 2 bases at J, with 13 bases between. From germline, CDR1 is LNHNV and CDR2 YYDKDF (reference sequence). The CDR3 runs to 14 residues. The CDR3 bases are TGTGCCACCAGCGTGGGACTGGAAACCTACGAGCAGTACTTC. Protein sequence: CATSVGLETYEQYF.

This sequence joins TRBV19 and TRBJ1-2; D perhaps matches TRBD1 (6 bases). CDR1 and CDR2 (germline): LNHDA, SQIVND (reference sequence). This CDR3 contains 14 residues. Trimming pared 7 bases from V and 3 bases from J, leaving 15 bases between. For the CDR3, the DNA is TGTGCCAGTATGGAGACAGGTACCTACTATGGCTACACCTTC. It translates to CASMETGTYYGYTF.

The chain combines TRBV21-1 with TRBJ1-5. TRBV21-1 is marked as a pseudogene. The CDR3 is 15 residues long. The CDR3 DNA reads TGTGCCACCCTAGGGGGGGCCGGCAACAATCAGCCCCAGCATTTT. Amino acids: CATLGGAGNNQPQHF.

This chain joins TRBV30 and TRBJ2-3; the D is unclear. Trimming removed 0 bases at V and 6 bases at J, with 19 bases between. Germline-derived CDR1 and CDR2 are GTSNPN and SVGIG (reference sequence). This CDR3 region has 16 residues. CDR3 bases: TGTGCCTGGAGTGTAGGACGTCAGACCGTCCTGGATACGCAGTATTTT. Its translation: CAWSVGRQTVLDTQYF.

The genes are TRBV5-1 and TRBJ2-7, with D possibly TRBD2 on 6 matching bases. Germline V gene data show CDR1 as SGHRS and CDR2 as YFSETQ. V lost 3 bases, J lost 3 bases, and 13 bases lay in between. The CDR3 runs to 14 residues. The CDR3 loop reads CASSSNRDFYEQYF. CDR3 nucleotides: TGCGCCAGCAGCTCAAACCGGGACTTCTACGAGCAGTACTTC.

This sequence joins TRBV28 and TRBJ1-1, with D hard to call. V lost 2 bases to trimming and J lost 5 bases, with 21 bases between them. The CDR3 contains 17 residues. Germline CDR1 MDHEN, CDR2 SYDVKM. CDR3 sequence reads: CASSLTIMTGLGTEAFF. The CDR3 region has the DNA TGTGCCAGCAGTTTAACCATCATGACCGGCTTGGGGACTGAAGCTTTCTTT.

V gene TRBV28 combines with J gene TRBJ1-1; no clear D gene. CDR3 length: 13 amino acids. The germline V gene encodes CDR1 MDHEN and CDR2 SYDVKM. The V gene lost 2 bases and the J gene lost 1 base, with 5 bases spanning the gap. CDR3: CASSLNRNTEAFF. CDR3 DNA: TGTGCCAGCAGTTTAAACAGGAACACTGAAGCTTTCTTT.

Worth noting for this clone: Compared with germline, one end of the junction differs, possibly owing to a read error. V is TRBV5-4 and J is TRBJ2-4; TRBD2 agrees at 8 bases. This CDR3 contains 12 residues. CDR1 and CDR2 (germline): SGHNT, YYREEE (reference sequence). CDR3 nucleotide sequence: TGTGCCAGCAGCTTGGAGGGACTAGTAAGCCTCTTC. It encodes CASSLEGLVSLF.

This CDR3 reads CASSLNRGYSGNTIYF. CDR3 bases: TGTGCCAGCAGTTTAAACAGGGGGTACTCTGGAAACACCATATATTTT. V usage is TRBV6-5 and J usage is TRBJ1-3; 8 nucleotides agree with TRBD1. The CDR3 loop spans 16 amino acids. The junction had 5 bases not matched to a gene; V was cut back by 4 bases and J by 0 bases. CDR1 is MNHEY, CDR2 SVGAGI, per germline.

This chain links TRBV28 with TRBJ1-5; D not resolved. This CDR3 region has 15 residues. Per germline, CDR1 MDHEN and CDR2 SYDVKM. The V gene lost 2 bases and the J gene lost 5 bases, with 13 bases spanning the gap. In DNA form, the CDR3 reads TGTGCCAGCAGTTTAGGAAAGAAGGGTTATCAGCCCCAGCATTTT. It encodes CASSLGKKGYQPQHF.

V usage is TRBV19 and J usage is TRBJ1-1, with D perhaps matching TRBD1 (5 bases). Germline CDR1 is LNHDA and CDR2 is SQIVND (reference sequence). Trimming took off 4 bases at V and 3 bases at J, with 18 bases between the two ends. The CDR3 sequence is 16 residues long. CDR3 nucleotides: TGTGCCAGTAGTACAGGACGGTGGGGAGGGGACACTGAAGCTTTCTTT. This encodes CASSTGRWGGDTEAFF.

V is TRBV6-5 and J is TRBJ1-6, with D unresolved. There are 15 residues in the CDR3. V was pared by 0 bases and J by 7 bases, with 10 bases between. Germline V CDR1 and CDR2: MNHEY, SVGAGI. The CDR3 coding sequence is TGTGCCAGCAGTTACTCGTCTCAAAGCAATTCACCCCTCCACTTT. This sequence encodes CASSYSSQSNSPLHF.

The rearrangement joins TRBV10-2 to TRBJ2-1, with D unclear. This CDR3 has 11 residues. Trimming cost V 3 bases and J 6 bases, with 3 bases left between them. Germline V gene lookup returns CDR1 WSHSY and CDR2 SAAADI. The CDR3 DNA is TGCGCCAGCAGTGAAGTCAATGAGCAGTTCTTC. This translates into CASSEVNEQFF.